One and the same sample provided the 28 T cell receptor beta chains below, sequenced in a study of CD8+CD57+ T cells in acquired aplastic anemia (dated by TCRdb to 2017 to 2018). The sequencer listed for this sample is Illumina HiSeq 2000. Profiling of TCR beta VDJ combinations and CDR3 sequences used genomic DNA as the template. TCRdb reran the public reads through fastp at Q25 and MiXCR, keeping productive beta chains. Each CDR3 protein gets just one entry, which takes the most common genes and DNA from the rows behind it. The sample includes 150,000 to 200,000 distinct CDR3 sequences, with around three fifths observed a single time. The top ten constitute roughly 46% of the sample. Material: sorted CD4+, CD8+, or CD8+CD57+ T cells (not recorded which) from PBMCs. The receptors were sampled from a human donor with severe aplastic anemia or a healthy control (not recorded which).

This clonotype showed up many times. The V gene is TRBV7-9, the J gene TRBJ2-1, with unresolved D. CDR1 is SEHNR and CDR2 is FQNEAQ in the germline V gene (reference sequence). Between the trimmed V and J ends, which lost 5 bases and 6 bases, there was a span of 14 bases. This CDR3 is built from 14 residues. CDR3 amino acids: CASSMGVSPNEQFF. The DNA for the CDR3 is TGTGCCAGCAGCATGGGCGTCTCTCCCAATGAGCAGTTCTTC.

This chain joins TRBV12-3 or TRBV12-4 and TRBJ1-1, with no clear D. V dropped 1 base and J dropped 7 bases, with 7 bases sitting between them. The CDR3 totals 12 residues. The CDR3 loop is CASSLGALEAFF. The CDR3 DNA follows: TGTGCCAGCAGTTTAGGGGCCCTTGAAGCTTTCTTT.

Comments on this clonotype: Relative to the germline gene, one junction end is altered; a read error may explain this. J is TRBJ2-1 and V is TRBV12-3 or TRBV12-4; tentative D call: TRBD2 (6 bases). CDR3 size: 15 residues. CDR3 protein: CASSLRGRSGNGQFF. The CDR3 DNA is TGTGCCAGCAGTTTACGGGGGAGATCAGGCAATGGGCAGTTCTTC.

This clonotype occurred a few times. The chain combines TRBV15 with TRBJ2-7; possibly TRBD1 for D (6 bases). CDR3 length: 16 residues. CDR1 LNHNV and CDR2 YYDKDF come from the germline V gene (reference sequence). The V end lost 0 bases, the J end lost 1 base, and 13 bases lay between the germline ends. As DNA, the CDR3 is TGTGCCACCAGCAGAGATTGGGTGGGGGCTTCCTACGAGCAGTACTTC. The encoded protein is CATSRDWVGASYEQYF.

The rearrangement joins TRBV20-1 to TRBJ1-6; unclear D gene. Germline assignment: CDR1 DFQATT and CDR2 SNEGSKA (reference sequence). CDR3 length: 16 residues. The germline V and J ends were trimmed by 2 bases and 7 bases, with 18 bases remaining between them. CDR3 DNA: TGCAGTGCTAGAACCTGGGGAGGGTCCGGGAATTCACCCCTCCACTTT. This translates into CSARTWGGSGNSPLHF.

This clonotype was counted ten times or more. The chain recombines TRBV19 with TRBJ2-1; D call uncertain. Per the germline V gene, CDR1 is LNHDA and CDR2 is SQIVND (reference sequence). Trimming stripped 3 bases from V and 8 bases from J, with 11 bases between. This CDR3 has 13 amino acids. The CDR3 loop is CASSIRGSDEQFF. The CDR3, as DNA: TGTGCCAGTAGTATTCGAGGTTCAGATGAGCAGTTCTTC.

The V call is TRBV19, the J call TRBJ2-7; tentative D call: TRBD1 (6 bases). The CDR3 runs 15 residues. Trimming cost V 1 base and J 2 bases, with 12 bases left between them. Germline loops: CDR1 LNHDA, CDR2 SQIVND (reference sequence). The CDR3 sequence: CASSIGTVRPYEQYF. The CDR3 DNA reads TGTGCCAGTAGTATAGGGACAGTACGCCCCTACGAGCAGTACTTC.

This chain uses TRBV24-1 with TRBJ2-1; 13 bases match TRBD2. The V segment lost 4 bases and the J segment 7 bases; nucleotides outside the gene matches: 3. Germline V gives CDR1 KGHDR, CDR2 SFDVKD. This CDR3 has 15 amino acids. CDR3 region: CATSDWGLAGNEQFF. The CDR3 DNA sequence: TGTGCCACCAGTGACTGGGGACTAGCGGGAAATGAGCAGTTCTTC.

This clonotype was found once. The V gene is TRBV4-2, the J gene TRBJ2-7; D gene uncertain. The germline V and J ends were trimmed by 0 bases and 3 bases, with 9 bases remaining between them. The CDR3 contains 14 residues. Germline V CDR1 and CDR2: LGHNA, YNFKEQ. The CDR3 DNA sequence: TGTGCCAGCAGCCAAGAATGGGGAAACTACGAGCAGTACTTC. Translating it yields CASSQEWGNYEQYF.

This CDR3 is CASSQPPVGLVEQYF. The CDR3 DNA follows: TGCGCCAGCAGCCAACCTCCGGTAGGCTTAGTCGAGCAGTACTTC. The genes are TRBV4-3 and TRBJ2-7; no clear D. CDR1 and CDR2 (germline): LGHNA, YSLEER. This CDR3 region has 15 residues. The V end was cut by 2 bases, the J end by 6 bases, with 17 bases between.

The chain has TRBV11-3 and TRBJ2-7; D perhaps matches TRBD1 (6 bases). V lost 1 base and J lost 0, with 10 bases in between. The CDR3 extends over 15 amino acids. Germline V CDR1 and CDR2: SGHNT, YENEEA. The CDR3 region has the DNA TGTGCCAGCAGCTTAGCAACAGGGATCTCCTACGAGCAGTACTTC. It specifies CASSLATGISYEQYF.

This clonotype was seen more than once but under ten times. The rearrangement uses TRBV7-9 and TRBJ2-2; D not resolved. The V gene's germline CDR1 is SEHNR and CDR2 FQNEAQ (reference sequence). V was clipped by 2 bases and J by 1 base, with 11 bases between them. The CDR3 runs to 16 residues. This chain's CDR3 is CASSLTRVGNTGELFF. CDR3 in DNA: TGTGCCAGCAGCTTAACGAGAGTAGGGAACACCGGGGAGCTGTTTTTT.

The rearrangement links TRBV10-3 to TRBJ2-2, with 7 bases fitting TRBD1. The V and J ends lost 7 bases and 1 base, in that order; junction bases with no gene match: 0. Germline V lookup: CDR1 ENHRY, CDR2 SYGVKD. This CDR3 has 13 amino acids. The DNA of the CDR3 is TGTGCCATCACAGGGGGGAACACCGGGGAGCTGTTTTTT. Protein sequence: CAITGGNTGELFF.

In DNA form, the CDR3 reads TGTGCCACCAGAAGTGGGCAGGGCTGGTTCACTGAAGCTTTCTTT. Protein product: CATRSGQGWFTEAFF. The chain joins TRBV15 to TRBJ1-1; tentative D call: TRBD1 (5 bases). V lost 6 bases, J lost 4 bases, and 18 bases lay in between. The CDR3 has 15 amino acids. The germline gives CDR1 LNHNV, CDR2 YYDKDF (reference sequence). The full variable domain, its missing parts supplied by reference TRBV15 and TRBJ1-1, is DAMVIQNPRYQVTQFGKPVTLSCSQTLNHNVMYWYQQKSSQAPKLLFHYYDKDFNNEADTPDNFQSRRPNTSFCFLDIRSPGLGDTAMYLCATRSGQGWFTEAFFGQGTRLTVV.

This clonotype was detected only once. The chain combines TRBV19 with TRBJ2-1; 10 bases fit TRBD2. From germline, CDR1 is LNHDA and CDR2 SQIVND (reference sequence). The CDR3 is 15 residues long. V lost 3 bases and J lost 6; bases outside the gene matches: 5. The chain's CDR3 is CASSIQAGGPNEQFF. For the CDR3, the DNA is TGTGCCAGTAGTATCCAAGCGGGAGGGCCCAATGAGCAGTTCTTC.

This chain uses TRBV29-1 with TRBJ1-1; weak D call: TRBD1 (6 bases). Germline CDR1 is SQVTM and CDR2 is ANQGSEA. V lost 4 bases to trimming and J lost 7 bases, with 19 bases between them. CDR3 size: 14 residues. CDR3 nucleotide sequence: TGCAGCGTTGGTGGGGGAACTTTCAGGGGTGAAGCTTTCTTT. The encoded protein is CSVGGGTFRGEAFF.

This clonotype was seen ten or more times. This sequence joins TRBV4-3 and TRBJ1-2; tentative D call: TRBD1 (5 bases). The CDR3 loop spans 17 amino acids. V shed 1 base and J shed 4 bases, with 19 bases lying between them. The germline V gene encodes CDR1 LGHNA and CDR2 YSLEER. CDR3 sequence reads: CASSQAFPGLRSYGYTF. DNA for the CDR3: TGCGCCAGCAGCCAAGCCTTCCCGGGGCTACGCTCCTATGGCTACACCTTC.

There are a few counts of this clonotype. The rearrangement links TRBV14 to TRBJ2-7, with TRBD2 matching 7 bases. CDR1 is SGHDN, CDR2 FVKESK, per germline. The CDR3 is made up of 13 amino acids. J was trimmed by 4 bases and V by 4 bases; bases with no gene match: 4. As DNA, the CDR3 is TGTGCCAGCAGCCGGGGACTACCATACGAGCAGTACTTC. Protein: CASSRGLPYEQYF.

This chain links TRBV6-2 or TRBV6-3 with TRBJ2-7, with D unresolved. This CDR3 spans 19 amino acids. Germline assignment: CDR1 MNHEY and CDR2 SVGEGT. The germline V and J ends were trimmed by 0 bases and 4 bases, with 25 bases remaining between them. Here the CDR3 reads CASSYSSSGLDPLLYEQYF. For the CDR3, the DNA is TGTGCCAGCAGTTACTCGAGTTCGGGCCTCGACCCGTTACTTTACGAGCAGTACTTC.

V is TRBV7-9 and J is TRBJ1-2; D possibly corresponds to TRBD1 (5 bases). Germline assignment: CDR1 SEHNR and CDR2 FQNEAQ (reference sequence). The CDR3 extends over 14 amino acids. V was pared by 0 bases and J by 8 bases, with 13 bases between. The CDR3 region is CASSLAMGREGYTF. The CDR3, as DNA: TGTGCCAGCAGCTTAGCAATGGGCAGGGAGGGCTACACCTTC.

This clonotype was observed a handful of times. V usage is TRBV20-1 and J usage is TRBJ1-5; D remains unclear. The ends were cut back, 1 base at V and 6 bases at J, with 13 bases in the middle. Looked up from germline, CDR1 is DFQATT and CDR2 is SNEGSKA (reference sequence). There are 14 residues in the CDR3. The DNA of the CDR3 is TGCAGTGCTAGAGGACTTACCGTCGGTCAGCCCCAGCATTTT. This gives the protein CSARGLTVGQPQHF.

Only one count was recorded for this clonotype. The chain carries TRBV5-6 and TRBJ2-7, with D hard to call. V was pared by 2 bases and J by 3 bases, with 15 bases between. Germline V CDR1 and CDR2: SGHDT, YYEEEE. The CDR3 is made up of 15 amino acids. The CDR3 protein is CASSLWGNPFYEQYF. The CDR3 nucleotides are TGTGCCAGCAGCTTATGGGGTAACCCCTTCTACGAGCAGTACTTC.

This clonotype was seen only once. The V and J genes are TRBV10-3 and TRBJ1-1; TRBD1 is a possible D gene (6 bases). Germline V gives CDR1 ENHRY, CDR2 SYGVKD. The CDR3 covers 13 residues. The V gene lost 2 bases and the J gene lost 4 bases, with 8 bases spanning the gap. CDR3 in amino acids: CAISEGGGTEAFF. The CDR3, as DNA: TGTGCCATCAGTGAGGGGGGCGGCACTGAAGCTTTCTTT.

The J gene is TRBJ2-7, the V gene TRBV10-3, with 8 bases that match TRBD1. Germline CDR1 is ENHRY and CDR2 is SYGVKD. V shed 8 bases, J shed 5 bases, and the junction held 14 bases outside the gene matches. The CDR3 length is 15 residues. The CDR3 loop is CAICPGRDRGDEQYF. CDR3 DNA: TGTGCCATCTGCCCGGGCCGCGACAGGGGAGACGAGCAGTACTTC.

The CDR3 DNA sequence: TGTGCCAGCAAGATAGGACAGGATAATTCACCCCTCCACTTT. Translated, it gives CASKIGQDNSPLHF. The genes are TRBV2 and TRBJ1-6; TRBD1 matches 7 bases. With V trimmed by 7 bases and J by 5 bases, 5 bases remained unmatched. The CDR3 runs 14 residues. The germline CDR1 and CDR2 sequences are SNHLY and FYNNEI.

The rearrangement joins TRBV10-3 to TRBJ1-1, with D possibly matching TRBD1 (5 bases). The V end was cut by 2 bases, the J end by 0 bases, with 13 bases between. Germline values: CDR1 ENHRY, CDR2 SYGVKD. The CDR3 has 16 amino acids. CDR3 DNA sequence: TGTGCCATCAGTGAGAGTACGGGACGGCTGAACACTGAAGCTTTCTTT. This sequence encodes CAISESTGRLNTEAFF.

There are many counts of this clonotype. This rearrangement joins TRBV3-1 to TRBJ2-1; perhaps TRBD2 as D (6 bases). Trimming pared 0 bases from V and 8 bases from J, leaving 17 bases between. The CDR3 extends over 16 amino acids. From germline, CDR1 is LGHDT and CDR2 YNNKEL (reference sequence). The CDR3 sequence: CASSQDRGFSPHEQFF. CDR3 nucleotide sequence: TGTGCCAGCAGCCAAGACCGGGGGTTTTCCCCCCATGAGCAGTTCTTC.

A few counts support this clonotype. This chain joins TRBV9 and TRBJ2-7; TRBD2 is a possible D gene (5 bases). CDR3 length: 14 residues. CDR1 is SGDLS and CDR2 is YYNGEE in the germline V gene. Trimming left V 5 bases short and J 2 bases short, with 14 bases between. The CDR3 sequence: CASSYVAAAYEQYF. The CDR3 DNA sequence: TGTGCCAGCAGTTACGTTGCAGCGGCCTACGAGCAGTACTTC.